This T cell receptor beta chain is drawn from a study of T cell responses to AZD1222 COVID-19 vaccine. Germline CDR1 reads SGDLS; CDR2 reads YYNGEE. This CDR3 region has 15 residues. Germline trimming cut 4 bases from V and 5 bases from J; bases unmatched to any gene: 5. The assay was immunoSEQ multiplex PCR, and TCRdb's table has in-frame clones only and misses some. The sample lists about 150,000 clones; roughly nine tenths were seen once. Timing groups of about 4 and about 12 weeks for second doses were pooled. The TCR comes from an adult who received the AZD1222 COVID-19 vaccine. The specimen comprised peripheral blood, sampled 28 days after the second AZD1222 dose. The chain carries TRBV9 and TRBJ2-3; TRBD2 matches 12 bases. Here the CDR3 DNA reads TGTGCCAGCAGCACTCTAGCGGGGGGGCGAGATACGCAGTATTTT. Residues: CASSTLAGGRDTQYF.